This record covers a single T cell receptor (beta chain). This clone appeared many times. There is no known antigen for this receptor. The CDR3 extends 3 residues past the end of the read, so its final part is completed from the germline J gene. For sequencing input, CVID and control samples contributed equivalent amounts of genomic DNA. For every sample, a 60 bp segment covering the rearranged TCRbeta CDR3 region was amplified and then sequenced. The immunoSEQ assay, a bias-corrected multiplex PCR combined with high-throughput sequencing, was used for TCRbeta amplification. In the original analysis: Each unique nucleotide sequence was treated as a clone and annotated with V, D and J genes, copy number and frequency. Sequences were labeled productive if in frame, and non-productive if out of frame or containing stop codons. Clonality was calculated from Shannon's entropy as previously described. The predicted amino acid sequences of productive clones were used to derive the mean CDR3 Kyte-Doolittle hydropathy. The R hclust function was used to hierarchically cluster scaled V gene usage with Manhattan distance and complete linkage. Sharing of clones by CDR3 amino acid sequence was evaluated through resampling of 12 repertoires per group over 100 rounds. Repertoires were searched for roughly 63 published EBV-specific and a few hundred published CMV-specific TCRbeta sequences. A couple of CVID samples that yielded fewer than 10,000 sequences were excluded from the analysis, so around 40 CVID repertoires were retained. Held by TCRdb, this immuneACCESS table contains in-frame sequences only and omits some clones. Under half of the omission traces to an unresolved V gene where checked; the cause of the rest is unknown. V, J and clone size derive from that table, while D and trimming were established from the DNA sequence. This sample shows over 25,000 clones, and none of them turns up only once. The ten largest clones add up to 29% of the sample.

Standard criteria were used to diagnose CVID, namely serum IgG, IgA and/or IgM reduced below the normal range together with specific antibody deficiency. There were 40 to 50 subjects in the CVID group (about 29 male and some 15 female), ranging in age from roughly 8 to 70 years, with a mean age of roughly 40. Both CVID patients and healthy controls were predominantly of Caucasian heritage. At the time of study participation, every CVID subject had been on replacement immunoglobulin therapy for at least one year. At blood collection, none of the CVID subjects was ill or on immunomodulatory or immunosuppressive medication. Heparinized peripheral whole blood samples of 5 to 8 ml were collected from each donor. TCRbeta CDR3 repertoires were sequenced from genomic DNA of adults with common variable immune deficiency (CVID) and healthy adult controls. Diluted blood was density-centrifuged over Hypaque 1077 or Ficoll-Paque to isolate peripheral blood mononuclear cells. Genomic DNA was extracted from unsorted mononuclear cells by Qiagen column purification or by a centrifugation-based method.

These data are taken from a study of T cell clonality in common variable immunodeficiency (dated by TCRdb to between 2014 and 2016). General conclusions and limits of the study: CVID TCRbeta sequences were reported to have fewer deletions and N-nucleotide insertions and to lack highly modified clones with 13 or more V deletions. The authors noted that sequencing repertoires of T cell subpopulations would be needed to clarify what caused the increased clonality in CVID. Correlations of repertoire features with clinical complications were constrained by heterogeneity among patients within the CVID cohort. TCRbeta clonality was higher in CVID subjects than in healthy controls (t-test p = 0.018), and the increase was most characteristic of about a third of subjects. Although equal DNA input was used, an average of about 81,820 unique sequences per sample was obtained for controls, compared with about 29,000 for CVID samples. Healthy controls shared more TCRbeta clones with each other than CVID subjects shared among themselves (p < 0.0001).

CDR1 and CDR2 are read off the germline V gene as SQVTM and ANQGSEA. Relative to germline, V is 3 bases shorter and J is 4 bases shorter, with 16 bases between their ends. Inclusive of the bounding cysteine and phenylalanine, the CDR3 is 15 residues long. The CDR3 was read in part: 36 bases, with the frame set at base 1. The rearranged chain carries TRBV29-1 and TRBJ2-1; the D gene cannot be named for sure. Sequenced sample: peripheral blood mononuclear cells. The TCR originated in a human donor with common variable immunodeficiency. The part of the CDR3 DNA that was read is TGCAGCGTTGAGCCCTTCTCTACTACATACAATGAG. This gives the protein CSVEPFSTTYNE. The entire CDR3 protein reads CSVEPFSTTYNEQFF.